This T cell receptor beta chain came from a study of OX40 agonist ivuxolimab in advanced cancers. The wider study: Treatment of patients was with ivuxolimab, an agonistic anti-OX40 (CD134) antibody.

Of note for this clone: Its target is not known.

Assay used: immunoSEQ multiplex PCR; TCRdb lists only in-frame clones, some missing. The table shows 40,000 to 60,000 clones, with approximately 91% occurring only once. The V and J ends lost 3 bases and 10 bases, in that order; junction bases with no gene match: 10. Per the germline V gene, CDR1 is GTSNPN and CDR2 is SVGIG (reference sequence). The CDR3 extends over 14 amino acids. The study's findings and limits: Among T cells, CD8+ cells averaged more expanded clones than CD4+ cells. At 0.1 to 3.0 mg/kg, CD4+ and CD8+ blood T cells expanded clonally by week 6.

Sequenced material: CD4+ or CD8+ T cells sorted from blood, taken in a trial of the OX40 agonist ivuxolimab. The sequence was obtained from an adult with an advanced solid tumor such as melanoma, head and neck, liver or kidney cancer. The chain joins TRBV30 to TRBJ2-1, with 9 bases identical to TRBD1. The CDR3: CAWRPGQGPKEQFF. The CDR3 DNA follows: TGTGCCTGGAGGCCGGGACAGGGTCCTAAGGAGCAGTTCTTC.